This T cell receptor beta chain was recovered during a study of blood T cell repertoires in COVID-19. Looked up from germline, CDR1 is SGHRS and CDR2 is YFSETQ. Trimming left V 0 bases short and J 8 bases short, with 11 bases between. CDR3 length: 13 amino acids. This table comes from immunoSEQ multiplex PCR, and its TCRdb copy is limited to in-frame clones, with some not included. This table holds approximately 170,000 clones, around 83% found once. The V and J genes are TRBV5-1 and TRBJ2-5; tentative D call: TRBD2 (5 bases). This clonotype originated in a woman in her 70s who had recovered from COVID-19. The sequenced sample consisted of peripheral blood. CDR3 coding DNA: TGCGCCAGCAGCTTGGGTGGGGAGAGAACCCAGTACTTC. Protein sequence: CASSLGGERTQYF.